Listed below are T cell receptor beta chains from one sample, sequenced in a study of blood T cell repertoires in COVID-19. TCRdb's table, derived via immunoSEQ multiplex PCR, lists solely in-frame clones and lacks some. The sample lists 200,000 to 250,000 clones, around 83% occurring once. The sample consisted of peripheral blood. The receptors were sampled from a man aged 45-65 years with active or convalescent COVID-19. Both conserved end residues are part of each CDR3. Fields, in order: V gene, D gene, J gene, clone size, CDR3 DNA, CDR3 protein. The D gene is left open where the match is weak. Expanded clones are given a class, and other clones once, few, many or no size at all.

TRBV9	NA	TRBJ1-3	NA	TGTGCCAGCAGCCCCCAGCTTAGACAGAGTGGAAACACCATATATTTT	CASSPQLRQSGNTIYF
TRBV5-6	NA	TRBJ1-5	NA	TGTGCCAGCAGCTTGGGGACAGGCAATCAGCCCCAGCATTTT	CASSLGTGNQPQHF
TRBV7-2	TRBD1	TRBJ2-4	NA	TGTGCCAGCAGCTTGAGGACAGGGGAAAACATTCAGTACTTC	CASSLRTGENIQYF
TRBV6-5	NA	TRBJ1-2	once	TGTGCCAGCACCCTACAGATTGGCTACACCTTC	CASTLQIGYTF
TRBV28	NA	TRBJ2-3	NA	TGTGCCAGCAGTTTGGCAGGCCCAGATACGCAGTATTTT	CASSLAGPDTQYF
TRBV12-3/TRBV12-4	TRBD2	TRBJ2-3	once	TGTGCCAGCAGTCGGGCGGGAGTAGATACGCAGTATTTT	CASSRAGVDTQYF
TRBV19	TRBD1	TRBJ1-1	NA	TGTGCCAGTCGGGTACAGGGGGGCACTGAAGCTTTCTTT	CASRVQGGTEAFF
TRBV29-1	TRBD1	TRBJ2-1	NA	TGCAGCGTTGTGAGAGACAGGGGATACAATGAGCAGTTCTTC	CSVVRDRGYNEQFF
TRBV2	TRBD1	TRBJ2-5	NA	TGTGCCAGCAGTCCTTCCCCCCTACAGGGGGAGACCCAGTACTTC	CASSPSPLQGETQYF
TRBV5-1	TRBD2	TRBJ2-3	once	TGCGCCAGCAGCTACTTGAGAGGACTAGCGGGACCAGATACGCAGTATTTT	CASSYLRGLAGPDTQYF
TRBV5-1	TRBD1	TRBJ2-2	NA	TGCGCCAGCAGCAGCGGGACAGGGCCCGGGGAGCTGTTTTTT	CASSSGTGPGELFF
TRBV7-2	NA	TRBJ2-3	NA	TGTGCCAGCAGCTTAGACGGGGGTGGAGGGGAGGCAGATACGCAGTATTTT	CASSLDGGGGEADTQYF
TRBV2	NA	TRBJ2-1	NA	TGTGCCAGCAGTGAAGACAGTTACAATGAGCAGTTCTTC	CASSEDSYNEQFF
TRBV28	TRBD1	TRBJ1-5	few	TGTGCCAGCAGACCTCCCGGGACAGACCATCAGCCCCAGCATTTT	CASRPPGTDHQPQHF
TRBV7-8	TRBD1	TRBJ1-4	NA	TGTGCCAGCTTCCCGGACAGGGGAAGAGAAAAACTGTTTTTT	CASFPDRGREKLFF
TRBV9	NA	TRBJ2-6	NA	TGTGCCAGCAGCGTAGCGGTCAGGGTAGGGTCTGGGGCCAACGTCCTGACTTTC	CASSVAVRVGSGANVLTF
TRBV6-5	NA	TRBJ2-5	once	TGTGCCAGTAGGAGTAGCGGCAGAGAGACCCAGTACTTC	CASRSSGRETQYF
TRBV4-3	NA	TRBJ2-7	NA	TGCGCCAGCAGCCAAGACTTCCTAGCGTCCAAGGGGTACGAGCAGTACTTC	CASSQDFLASKGYEQYF
TRBV28	TRBD2	TRBJ2-2	NA	TGTGCCAGCACCCCCGGACTAGGTCACGGGGAGCTGTTTTTT	CASTPGLGHGELFF
TRBV18	NA	TRBJ1-4	NA	TGTGCCAGCTCACCACCCCCATTAGGCGGGGATGAAAAACTGTTTTTT	CASSPPPLGGDEKLFF
TRBV2	TRBD1	TRBJ2-7	NA	TGTGCCAGCGGATGGGACAGGGGCTCCTACGAGCAGTACTTC	CASGWDRGSYEQYF
TRBV10-3	NA	TRBJ2-1	few	TGTGCCATCAGTGAGCCTCACAGGGTTGAGCAGTTCTTC	CAISEPHRVEQFF
TRBV7-2	NA	TRBJ2-1	NA	TGTGCCAGCAGCTTAGACTATTACAATGAGCAGTTCTTC	CASSLDYYNEQFF
TRBV6-5	TRBD1	TRBJ2-1	NA	TGTGCCAGCAGCACCGGGACAGGGACCTACAATGAGCAGTTCTTC	CASSTGTGTYNEQFF
TRBV3-1/TRBV3-2	TRBD1	TRBJ1-4	NA	TGTGCCAGCAGCTTCTGGACAGGAACTAATGAAAAACTGTTTTTT	CASSFWTGTNEKLFF
TRBV19	NA	TRBJ2-2	few	TGTGCCAGTAGTAGGCTAGCGATTAACACCGGGGAGCTGTTTTTT	CASSRLAINTGELFF
TRBV9	NA	TRBJ1-2	NA	TGTGCCAGCAGCGCGGACAGCTTCATCTATGGCTACACCTTC	CASSADSFIYGYTF
TRBV5-1	TRBD2	TRBJ2-3	NA	TGCGCCAGCAGCTTGGTTGCGGGGGCAGATACGCAGTATTTT	CASSLVAGADTQYF
TRBV7-3	TRBD2	TRBJ2-2	NA	TGTGCCAGCAGCGGGCCACCGGGACTAGCGGGAGGGCCAAGCACCGGGGAGCTGTTTTTT	CASSGPPGLAGGPSTGELFF
TRBV12-3/TRBV12-4	NA	TRBJ2-3	NA	TGTGCCAGCAGTCTCGGGACTTCGCAGTATTTT	CASSLGTSQYF
TRBV19	TRBD2	TRBJ2-2	NA	TGTGCCAGTAGTCTAGCGGGAATGAACACCGGGGAGCTGTTTTTT	CASSLAGMNTGELFF
TRBV9	TRBD2	TRBJ2-1	NA	TGTGCCAGCAGCGGACTAGCGGGAGCTGAGCAGTTCTTC	CASSGLAGAEQFF
TRBV20-1	NA	TRBJ1-2	NA	TGCAGTGCTAGTTTGAGCTTCGGCTACACCTTC	CSASLSFGYTF
TRBV6-5	TRBD2	TRBJ2-1	once	TGTGCCAGCAGTTACTCGACGGCTAGCGGGAGCTACCAGCAGTTCTTC	CASSYSTASGSYQQFF
TRBV3-1/TRBV3-2	NA	TRBJ2-5	NA	TGTGCCAGCAGCCAAGAGGCGAAGGGGGACCCGACCCAGTACTTC	CASSQEAKGDPTQYF
TRBV13	TRBD2	TRBJ2-2	NA	TGTGCCAGCAGCTTATCGGGGGGCACCGGGGAGCTGTTTTTT	CASSLSGGTGELFF
TRBV5-1	NA	TRBJ1-6	NA	TGCGCCAGCAGCTTGGCTGAACGACAGGATAATTCACCCCTCCACTTT	CASSLAERQDNSPLHF
TRBV29-1	TRBD2	TRBJ2-7	NA	TGCAGCGTTGAACGATGGGGGAGGGATTCCTACGAGCAGTACTTC	CSVERWGRDSYEQYF
TRBV30	NA	TRBJ2-3	NA	TGTGCCTGGGGCGACAGAGCTGATACGCAGTATTTT	CAWGDRADTQYF
TRBV10-3	NA	TRBJ1-2	NA	TGTGCCATCAGTGACCGGGGTAACTATGGCTACACCTTC	CAISDRGNYGYTF
TRBV12-3/TRBV12-4	NA	TRBJ1-2	few	TGTGCCAGCTCAGGGGAGGGACTTGGCTACACCTTC	CASSGEGLGYTF
TRBV4-3	NA	TRBJ2-2	NA	TGCGCCAGCAGCCAGGAGCGGGTTCCCACCGGGGAGCTGTTTTTT	CASSQERVPTGELFF
TRBV5-1	TRBD1	TRBJ1-2	NA	TGCGCCAGCAGCTGGAGCAGGGGACAGGGGAGTCTGGGAGGCTACACCTTC	CASSWSRGQGSLGGYTF
TRBV18	NA	TRBJ1-1	NA	TGTGCCAGCTCACCCCGGGGACAAGTGAACACTGAAGCTTTCTTT	CASSPRGQVNTEAFF
TRBV7-2	NA	TRBJ1-2	NA	TGTGCCAGCAGCCAAGGGTCGGGGTTTATTTATGGCTACACCTTC	CASSQGSGFIYGYTF
TRBV6-1	NA	TRBJ2-3	NA	TGTGCCAGCAGTGAAAGGAGGATGTCTAGCACAGATACGCAGTATTTT	CASSERRMSSTDTQYF
TRBV28	NA	TRBJ1-2	NA	TGTGCCAGCGCTAGGGCAGGGGTTATCTATGGCTACACCTTC	CASARAGVIYGYTF
TRBV27	NA	TRBJ2-3	NA	TGTGCCAGCAGTTTATCTCTAAGCACAGATACGCAGTATTTT	CASSLSLSTDTQYF
TRBV2	TRBD1	TRBJ1-2	few	TGTGCCAGCAGTATGGACAGGGTCTATGGCTACACCTTC	CASSMDRVYGYTF
TRBV7-2	TRBD1	TRBJ2-5	once	TGTGCCAGCAGCTCGATGACAGGGGGCCGGAGGGAGACCCAGTACTTC	CASSSMTGGRRETQYF
TRBV27	TRBD1	TRBJ1-2	NA	TGTGCCAGCAGTCTCGGGACAGCCAACTATGGCTACACCTTC	CASSLGTANYGYTF
TRBV19	NA	TRBJ1-2	NA	TGTGCCAGTAGCCTTGTTCAGAACTATGGCTACACCTTC	CASSLVQNYGYTF
TRBV4-1	NA	TRBJ2-5	NA	TGCGCCAGCAGTCGGTACAGGGAGCAAGAGACCCAGTACTTC	CASSRYREQETQYF
TRBV4-2	NA	TRBJ2-3	NA	TGTGCCAGCAGCCAATCTGGACAGTACACAGATACGCAGTATTTT	CASSQSGQYTDTQYF
TRBV27	NA	TRBJ2-7	once	TGTGCCAGCAGTATCAACAGGTATACCTACGAGCAGTACTTC	CASSINRYTYEQYF
TRBV5-4	TRBD1	TRBJ1-2	NA	TGTGCCAGCAGCTTGGGTCACCCTCGACAGGGCGACTATGGCTACACCTTC	CASSLGHPRQGDYGYTF
TRBV28	NA	TRBJ1-5	NA	TGTGCCAGCAGCCGGAGCCGGACACGGCCAGCTACTAATAGCAATCAGCCCCAGCATTTT	CASSRSRTRPATNSNQPQHF
TRBV15	TRBD2	TRBJ2-1	NA	TGTGCCACCAGCAGAGATATCGGTTCGACTAGCGGGTCCGCGGATGAGCAGTTCTTC	CATSRDIGSTSGSADEQFF
TRBV11-2	NA	TRBJ1-2	NA	TGTGCCAGCAGCTTAGATTTGCGGGCGAGGGGCTACACCTTC	CASSLDLRARGYTF
TRBV5-5	TRBD1	TRBJ2-3	NA	TGTGCCAGCAGCTTTACAATTACAGGGGCGGGCACAGATACGCAGTATTTT	CASSFTITGAGTDTQYF